This T cell receptor (beta chain) was found in a study of T cells in Graves' hyperthyroidism and ophthalmopathy. RNA transcripts provided the source from which TCR beta CDR3 regions were amplified. Initially, a first-round RT-PCR of the TCR CDR3 employed the HTBI primer set. TCRdb recomputed calls from the multiplex PCR reads with MiXCR, one row per CDR3 protein. This sample carries roughly 700,000 distinct CDR3 sequences, around 13% of them seen once, and the ten largest clones take roughly a tenth. V was clipped by 0 bases and J by 5 bases, with 8 bases between them. The CDR3 extends over 14 amino acids. The germline gives CDR1 KGHSH, CDR2 LQKENI. This clonotype was recorded many times.

The chain combines TRBV18 with TRBJ1-3, with D unclear. What was sequenced was blood. The sequence derives from a woman under 30 with Graves' hyperthyroidism. CDR3 protein: CASSPPAARNTIYF. The DNA for the CDR3 is TGTGCCAGCTCACCACCAGCAGCTCGAAACACCATATATTTT. The variable domain in full, with the rest retrieved from reference TRBV18 and TRBJ1-3, is NAGVMQNPRHLVRRRGQEARLRCSPMKGHSHVYWYRQLPEEGLKFMVYLQKENIIDESGMPKERFSAEFPKEGPSILRIQQVVRGDSAAYFCASSPPAARNTIYFGEGSWLTVV.